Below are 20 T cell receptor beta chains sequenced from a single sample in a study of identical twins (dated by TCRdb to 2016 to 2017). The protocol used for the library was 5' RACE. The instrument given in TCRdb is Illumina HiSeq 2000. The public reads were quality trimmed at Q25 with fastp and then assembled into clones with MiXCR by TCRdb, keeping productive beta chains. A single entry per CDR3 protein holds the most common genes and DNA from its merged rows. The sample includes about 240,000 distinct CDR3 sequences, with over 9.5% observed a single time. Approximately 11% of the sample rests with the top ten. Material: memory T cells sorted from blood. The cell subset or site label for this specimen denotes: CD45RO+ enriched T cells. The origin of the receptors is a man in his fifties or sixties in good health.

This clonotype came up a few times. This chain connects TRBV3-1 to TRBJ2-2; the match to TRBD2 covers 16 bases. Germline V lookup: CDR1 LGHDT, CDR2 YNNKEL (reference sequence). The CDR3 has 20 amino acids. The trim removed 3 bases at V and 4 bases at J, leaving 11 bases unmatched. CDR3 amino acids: CASSHGLGTSGGASTGELFF. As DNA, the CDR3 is TGTGCCAGCAGCCATGGCCTCGGGACTAGCGGGGGGGCCAGCACCGGGGAGCTGTTTTTT. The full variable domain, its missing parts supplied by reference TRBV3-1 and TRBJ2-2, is DTAVSQTPKYLVTQMGNDKSIKCEQNLGHDTMYWYKQDSKKFLKIMFSYNNKELIINETVPNRFSPKSPDKAHLNLHINSLELGDSAVYFCASSHGLGTSGGASTGELFFGEGSRLTVL.

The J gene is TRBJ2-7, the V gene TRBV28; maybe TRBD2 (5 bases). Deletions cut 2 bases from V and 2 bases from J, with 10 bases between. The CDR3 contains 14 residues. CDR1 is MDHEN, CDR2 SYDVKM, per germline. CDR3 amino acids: CASSLARAPYEQYF. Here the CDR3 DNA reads TGTGCCAGCAGTTTAGCGCGGGCCCCCTACGAGCAGTACTTC. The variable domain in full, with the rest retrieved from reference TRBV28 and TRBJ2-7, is DVKVTQSSRYLVKRTGEKVFLECVQDMDHENMFWYRQDPGLGLRLIYFSYDVKMKEKGDIPEGYSVSREKKERFSLILESASTNQTSMYLCASSLARAPYEQYFGPGTRLTVT.

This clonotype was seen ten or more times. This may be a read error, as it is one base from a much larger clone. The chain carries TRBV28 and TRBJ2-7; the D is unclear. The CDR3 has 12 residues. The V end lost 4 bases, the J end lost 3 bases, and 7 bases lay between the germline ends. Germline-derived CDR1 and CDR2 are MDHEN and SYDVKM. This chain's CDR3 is CASSSAYYEQYF. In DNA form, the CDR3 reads TGTGCCAGCAGTTCCGCCTACTACGAGCAGTACTTC.

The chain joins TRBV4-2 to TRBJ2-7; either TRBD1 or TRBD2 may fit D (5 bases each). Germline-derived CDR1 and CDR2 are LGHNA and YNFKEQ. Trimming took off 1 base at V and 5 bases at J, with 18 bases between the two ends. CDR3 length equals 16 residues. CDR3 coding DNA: TGTGCCAGCAGCCAAGGAGGGGCGGACCTGGGGAACGAGCAGTACTTC. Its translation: CASSQGGADLGNEQYF.

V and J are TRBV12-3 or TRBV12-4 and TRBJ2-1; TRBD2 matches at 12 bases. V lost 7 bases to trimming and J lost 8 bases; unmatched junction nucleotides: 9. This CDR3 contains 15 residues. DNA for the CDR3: TGTGCCAGCACCCCTCTAGCGGGAGGGTCCGATGAGCAGTTCTTC. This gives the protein CASTPLAGGSDEQFF.

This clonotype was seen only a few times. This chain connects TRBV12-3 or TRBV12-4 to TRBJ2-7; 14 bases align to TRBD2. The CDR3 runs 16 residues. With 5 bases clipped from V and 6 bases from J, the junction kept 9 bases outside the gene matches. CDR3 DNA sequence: TGTGCCAGCAGTATCAGGGGACTAGCGGGGGAATTCGAGCAGTACTTC. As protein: CASSIRGLAGEFEQYF.

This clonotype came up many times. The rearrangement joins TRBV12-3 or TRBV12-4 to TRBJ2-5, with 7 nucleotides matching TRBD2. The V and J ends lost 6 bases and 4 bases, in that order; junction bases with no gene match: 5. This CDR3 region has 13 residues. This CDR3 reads CASRTLARETQYF. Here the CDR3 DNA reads TGTGCCAGCAGGACACTAGCGAGAGAGACCCAGTACTTC.

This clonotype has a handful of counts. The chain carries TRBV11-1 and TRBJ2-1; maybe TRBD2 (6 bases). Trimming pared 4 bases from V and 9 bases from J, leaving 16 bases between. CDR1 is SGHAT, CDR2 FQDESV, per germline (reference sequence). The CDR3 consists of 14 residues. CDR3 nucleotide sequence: TGTGCCAGCAGCTGGGCGGGGCTAGGAACTGAGCAGTTCTTC. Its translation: CASSWAGLGTEQFF.

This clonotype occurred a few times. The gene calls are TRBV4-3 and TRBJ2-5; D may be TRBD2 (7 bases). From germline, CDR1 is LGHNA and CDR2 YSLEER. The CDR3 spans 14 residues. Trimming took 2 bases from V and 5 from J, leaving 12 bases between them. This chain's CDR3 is CASSQRGAGETQYF. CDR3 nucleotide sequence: TGCGCCAGCAGCCAACGGGGGGCCGGGGAGACCCAGTACTTC.

The CDR3 protein is CASSFAGSNQPQHF. Written as DNA, the CDR3 is TGTGCCAGCAGTTTCGCGGGCAGCAATCAGCCCCAGCATTTT. The gene calls are TRBV12-3 or TRBV12-4 and TRBJ1-5; D gene ambiguous. The CDR3 extends over 14 amino acids. Trimming removed 3 bases from V and 1 base from J, with 7 bases in between.

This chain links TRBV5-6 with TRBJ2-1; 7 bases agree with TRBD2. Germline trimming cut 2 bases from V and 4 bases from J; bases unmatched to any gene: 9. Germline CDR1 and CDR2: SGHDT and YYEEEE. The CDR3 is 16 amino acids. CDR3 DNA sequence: TGTGCCAGCAGCTTAACCGGGACTAAGATTTACAATGAGCAGTTCTTC. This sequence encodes CASSLTGTKIYNEQFF.

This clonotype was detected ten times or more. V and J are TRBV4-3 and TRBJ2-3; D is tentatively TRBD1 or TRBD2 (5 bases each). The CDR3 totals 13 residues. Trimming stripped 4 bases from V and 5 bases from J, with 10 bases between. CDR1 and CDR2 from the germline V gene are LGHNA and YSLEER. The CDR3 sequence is CASSRDGRDTQYF. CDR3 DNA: TGCGCCAGCAGCCGGGACGGTAGAGATACGCAGTATTTT.

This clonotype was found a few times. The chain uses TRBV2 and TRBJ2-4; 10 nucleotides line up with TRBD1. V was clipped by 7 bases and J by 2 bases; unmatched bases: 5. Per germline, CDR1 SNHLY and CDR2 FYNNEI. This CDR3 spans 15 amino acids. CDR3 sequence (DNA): TGTGCCAGCAAAGGGACAGGGGAACCCAAAAACATTCAGTACTTC. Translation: CASKGTGEPKNIQYF.

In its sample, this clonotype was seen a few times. In DNA form, the CDR3 reads TGTGCCAGCAGCTCCAGGGGGCCGCGGGAGACCCAGTACTTC. It yields the protein CASSSRGPRETQYF. This chain connects TRBV5-6 to TRBJ2-5, with 8 bases lining up with TRBD1. Trimming cost V 3 bases and J 5 bases; bases outside gene matches: 6. The CDR3 covers 14 residues. From germline, CDR1 is SGHDT and CDR2 YYEEEE.

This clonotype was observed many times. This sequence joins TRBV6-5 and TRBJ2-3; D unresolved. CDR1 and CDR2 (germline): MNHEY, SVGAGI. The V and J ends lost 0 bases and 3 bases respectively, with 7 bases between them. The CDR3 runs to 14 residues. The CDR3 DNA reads TGTGCCAGCAGTTACTCGACCAGGACAGATACGCAGTATTTT. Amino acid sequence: CASSYSTRTDTQYF.

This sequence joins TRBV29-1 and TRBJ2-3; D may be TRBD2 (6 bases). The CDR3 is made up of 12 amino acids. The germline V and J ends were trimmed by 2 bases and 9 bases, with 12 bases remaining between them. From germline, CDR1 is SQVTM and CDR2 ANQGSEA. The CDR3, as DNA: TGCAGCGTTGAACAAGGACGGGGGACGCAGTATTTT. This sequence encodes CSVEQGRGTQYF.

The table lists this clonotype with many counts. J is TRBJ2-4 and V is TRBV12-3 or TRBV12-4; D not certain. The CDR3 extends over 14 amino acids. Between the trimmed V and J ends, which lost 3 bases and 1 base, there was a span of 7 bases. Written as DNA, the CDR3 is TGTGCCAGCAGTTTGATGGGGGCCAAAAACATTCAGTACTTC. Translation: CASSLMGAKNIQYF.

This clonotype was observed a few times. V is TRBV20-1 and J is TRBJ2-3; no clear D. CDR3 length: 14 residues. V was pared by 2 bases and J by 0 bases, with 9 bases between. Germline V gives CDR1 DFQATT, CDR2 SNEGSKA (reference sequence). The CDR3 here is CSARLWGSTDTQYF. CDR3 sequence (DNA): TGCAGTGCTAGATTGTGGGGTAGCACAGATACGCAGTATTTT.

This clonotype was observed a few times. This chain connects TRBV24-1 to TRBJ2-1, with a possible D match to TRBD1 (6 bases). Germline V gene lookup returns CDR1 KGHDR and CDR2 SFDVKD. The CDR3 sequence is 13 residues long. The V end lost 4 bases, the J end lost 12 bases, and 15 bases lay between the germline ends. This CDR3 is CATSDLIGTMQFF. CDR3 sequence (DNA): TGTGCCACCAGTGACCTTATAGGGACAATGCAGTTCTTC.

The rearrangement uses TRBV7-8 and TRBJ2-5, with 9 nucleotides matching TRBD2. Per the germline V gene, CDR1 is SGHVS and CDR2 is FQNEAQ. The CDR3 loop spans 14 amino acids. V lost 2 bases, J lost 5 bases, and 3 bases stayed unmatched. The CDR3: CASSLTAGGETQYF. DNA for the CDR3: TGTGCCAGCAGCTTAACCGCGGGAGGGGAGACCCAGTACTTC.